This T cell receptor (beta chain) was captured in a study of cytomegalovirus exposure and HLA in healthy donors. The study, taken as a whole, reports: Under in vitro conditions, a few CMV-associated chains were confirmed as specific for CMV antigens. Later on, an analysis found that several of the most significant clusters appeared to be linked to common viral pathogens, which included parvovirus B19.

The study ran its PCR with 60 Vbeta and 13 Jbeta primers. Sequencing used immunoSEQ multiplex PCR; TCRdb keeps in-frame clones, though not all of them. Listed are about 96,000 clones; 3% to 3.5% falls within the top ten. In regard to this clone: Antigen unknown. Other DNA sequences in this sample translate to the same CDR3.

Sequences were obtained from PBMCs. The receptor comes from a young woman in good health and CMV-seronegative.

For the CDR3, the DNA is TGTGCCAGCAGTCTCTACGAGCAGTACTTC. Protein sequence: CASSLYEQYF. The V call is TRBV28, the J call TRBJ2-7; D is unresolved. Germline V gene data show CDR1 as MDHEN and CDR2 as SYDVKM. The CDR3 covers 10 residues. The germline V and J ends were trimmed by 5 bases and 3 bases, with 2 bases remaining between them. The full variable domain, with the rest looked up from reference TRBV28 and TRBJ2-7, is DVKVTQSSRYLVKRTGEKVFLECVQDMDHENMFWYRQDPGLGLRLIYFSYDVKMKEKGDIPEGYSVSREKKERFSLILESASTNQTSMYLCASSLYEQYFGPGTRLTVT.